This TCR beta chain was retrieved from a study of T cells in Graves' hyperthyroidism and ophthalmopathy. Whole-study findings and limits: Researchers found most expanded thyroid clonotypes above 0.001 in blood as well.

TCR beta CDR3 regions were amplified from RNA. TCR CDR3 underwent first-round RT-PCR with the HTBI primer set. From the multiplex PCR reads, TCRdb called clonotypes with MiXCR, one entry per CDR3 protein. The repertoire holds nearly 750,000 distinct CDR3 sequences, with approximately 36% as singletons. Comments on this clonotype: Its matching antigen is unknown.

Among the patients, aged 18 to 65, hyperthyroidism was newly diagnosed and had lasted under 2 months. The CDR3 has 13 residues. CDR1 and CDR2 from the germline V gene are MNHEY and SVGEGT. V was cut by 7 bases and J by 0 bases, with 10 bases left in between. The TCR comes from a woman aged 40 to 50 with Graves' hyperthyroidism. The specimen sequenced was blood. The chain is built from TRBV6-2 or TRBV6-3 and TRBJ2-7; the D call may be TRBD1 or TRBD2 (5 bases each). For the CDR3, the DNA is TGTGCCAGCAAGGGACGGATCTCCTACGAGCAGTACTTC. Protein: CASKGRISYEQYF.